These 26 T cell receptor beta chains originate from one sample sequenced in a study of monozygotic twins with cystic fibrosis. Assay: immunoSEQ multiplex PCR; the TCRdb copy retains only in-frame clones and omits some. Among about 24,000 clones listed, around nine tenths were seen once. Sequences were obtained from blood. The origin of the receptors is a woman aged 30 to 39 with cystic fibrosis.

The chain has TRBV5-1 and TRBJ1-2; D may be TRBD1 (5 bases). Trimming left V 2 bases short and J 3 bases short, with 8 bases between. Germline assignment: CDR1 SGHRS and CDR2 YFSETQ. The CDR3 runs 13 residues. The CDR3 sequence: CASSFLQDYGYTF. The DNA for the CDR3 is TGCGCCAGCAGCTTTCTACAGGACTATGGCTACACCTTC. Using reference TRBV5-1 and TRBJ1-2 for the parts outside the CDR3, the full variable domain is KAGVTQTPRYLIKTRGQQVTLSCSPISGHRSVSWYQQTPGQGLQFLFEYFSETQRNKGNFPGRFSGRQFSNSRSEMNVSTLELGDSALYLCASSFLQDYGYTFGSGTRLTVV.

The chain combines TRBV10-2 with TRBJ2-5; 14 positions agree with TRBD2. The CDR3 extends over 15 amino acids. Germline CDR1 reads WSHSY; CDR2 reads SAAADI. V lost 6 bases, J lost 2 bases, and 2 bases stayed unmatched. CDR3 residues: CASRGLAGVQETQYF. CDR3 DNA: TGCGCCAGCAGGGGACTAGCGGGAGTACAAGAGACCCAGTACTTC.

This clone has a single count. The chain employs TRBV29-1 and TRBJ1-2; 8 nucleotides line up with TRBD1. V dropped 6 bases and J dropped 4; count of bases not matched to a gene: 4. In germline, CDR1 is SQVTM, CDR2 ANQGSEA. The CDR3 consists of 12 residues. CDR3 sequence reads: CSVTTGAYGYTF. As DNA, the CDR3 is TGCAGCGTCACGACAGGGGCCTATGGCTACACCTTC.

V usage is TRBV4-1 and J usage is TRBJ1-4; no clear D. The CDR3 runs to 14 residues. Trimming removed 2 bases from V and 7 bases from J, with 11 bases in between. CDR1 and CDR2 from the germline V gene are MGHRA and YSYEKL. The CDR3 sequence: CASSQSRRIEKLFF. The DNA for the CDR3 is TGCGCCAGCAGCCAATCCCGCAGAATTGAAAAACTGTTTTTT.

V gene TRBV15 combines with J gene TRBJ1-4; D unresolved. The germline V gene encodes CDR1 LNHNV and CDR2 YYDKDF (reference sequence). The CDR3 runs 12 residues. V gave up 5 bases and J gave up 10 bases, with 11 bases separating them. In nucleotides, the CDR3 is TGTGCCACCAGCCCAGATCTGGGAAAACTGTTTTTT. It is translated as CATSPDLGKLFF.

The chain links TRBV5-1 to TRBJ2-3; a possible D gene is TRBD2 (6 bases). CDR3 length equals 14 residues. In germline, CDR1 is SGHRS, CDR2 YFSETQ. Trimming removed 2 bases at V and 4 bases at J, with 11 bases between. In DNA form, the CDR3 reads TGCGCCAGCAGCTTATCGGGAGTCCCAGATACGCAGTATTTT. Residues: CASSLSGVPDTQYF.

The chain recombines TRBV5-1 with TRBJ1-1; 8 bases line up with TRBD1. Per the germline V gene, CDR1 is SGHRS and CDR2 is YFSETQ. The CDR3 covers 14 residues. V was clipped by 4 bases and J by 2 bases; unmatched bases: 4. CDR3 amino acids: CASSPGTGNTEAFF. The CDR3 DNA sequence: TGCGCCAGCAGCCCTGGGACAGGAAACACTGAAGCTTTCTTT.

CDR3: CAISERDRAEEYF. CDR3 nucleotide sequence: TGTGCCATCAGTGAAAGGGACAGGGCAGAGGAGTACTTC. The chain has TRBV10-3 and TRBJ2-5; 9 bases align to TRBD1. The CDR3 contains 13 residues. In germline, CDR1 is ENHRY, CDR2 SYGVKD. V lost 3 bases to trimming and J lost 12 bases; unmatched junction nucleotides: 8.

This clone was seen a handful of times. The rearrangement uses TRBV2 and TRBJ2-2; D might be TRBD2 (6 bases). CDR1 and CDR2 from the germline V gene are SNHLY and FYNNEI. The germline V and J ends were trimmed by 3 bases and 5 bases, with 10 bases remaining between them. CDR3 length: 14 residues. The CDR3, as DNA: TGTGCCAGCAGTGAGGAGGGGTGGACCGGGGAGCTGTTTTTT. This codes for CASSEEGWTGELFF.

The rearrangement links TRBV21-1 to TRBJ1-1; TRBD1, the D gene given by the table, was not confirmed from the DNA. TRBV21-1 is flagged as a pseudogene. The CDR3 sequence is 16 residues long. The CDR3 DNA is TGTGCCAGCAGCAAATTTGGAGCGTGGGGCGGACCCGAAGCTTTCTTT. Protein: CASSKFGAWGGPEAFF.

The chain carries TRBV5-1 and TRBJ1-2; 8 bases fit TRBD1. V was clipped by 0 bases and J by 4 bases; unmatched bases: 2. CDR3 size: 14 residues. CDR1 is SGHRS, CDR2 YFSETQ, per germline. The CDR3 reads CASSLVTGGYGYTF. In DNA, the CDR3 is TGCGCCAGCAGCTTGGTAACAGGGGGCTATGGCTACACCTTC.

This chain uses TRBV7-9 with TRBJ2-1; D gene unclear. The CDR3 has 11 amino acids. CDR1 SEHNR and CDR2 FQNEAQ come from the germline V gene (reference sequence). Trimming removed 7 bases from V and 5 bases from J, with 6 bases in between. Here the CDR3 reads CASTPDNEQFF. The CDR3 region has the DNA TGTGCCAGCACCCCTGACAATGAGCAGTTCTTC.

The genes are TRBV6-4 and TRBJ1-2, with unresolved D. The CDR3 is made up of 13 amino acids. Deletions cut 2 bases from V and 4 bases from J, with 8 bases between. Germline CDR1 and CDR2: MRHNA and SNTAGT. CDR3 region: CASSDGKAYGYTF. CDR3 bases: TGTGCCAGCAGTGACGGGAAGGCCTATGGCTACACCTTC.

This clone came up once. The rearrangement links TRBV28 to TRBJ2-2; D gene unclear. The V end was cut by 5 bases, the J end by 3 bases, with 16 bases between. CDR3 length: 16 residues. The V gene's germline CDR1 is MDHEN and CDR2 SYDVKM. The CDR3 sequence is CASSLRGRFYTGELFF. CDR3 DNA sequence: TGTGCCAGCAGTCTACGTGGGCGCTTCTACACCGGGGAGCTGTTTTTT.

This chain joins TRBV29-1 and TRBJ1-1, with D possibly being TRBD1 (5 bases). The CDR3 is made up of 16 amino acids. Trimming took off 1 base at V and 0 bases at J, with 15 bases between the two ends. CDR1 is SQVTM and CDR2 is ANQGSEA in the germline V gene. This chain's CDR3 is CSVEVQGAVMNTEAFF. In DNA form, the CDR3 reads TGCAGCGTTGAAGTCCAAGGGGCCGTAATGAACACTGAAGCTTTCTTT. The entire variable domain, with the rest obtained from reference TRBV29-1 and TRBJ1-1, is as follows: SAVISQKPSRDICQRGTSLTIQCQVDSQVTMMFWYRQQPGQSLTLIATANQGSEATYESGFVIDKFPISRPNLTFSTLTVSNMSPEDSSIYLCSVEVQGAVMNTEAFFGQGTRLTVV.

In nucleotides, the CDR3 is TGTGCCAGCAGCTTAGATCCGGTAGCCCAGCCCCAGCATTTT. It codes for CASSLDPVAQPQHF. The chain uses TRBV7-8 and TRBJ1-5; D is unresolved. V gave up 1 base and J gave up 7 bases, with 11 bases separating them. The CDR3 spans 14 residues. Germline CDR1 SGHVS, CDR2 FQNEAQ.

The chain joins TRBV18 to TRBJ1-2; TRBD1 agrees at 7 bases. Per the germline V gene, CDR1 is KGHSH and CDR2 is LQKENI. The CDR3 spans 15 residues. Germline trimming cut 5 bases from V and 4 bases from J; bases unmatched to any gene: 10. The CDR3 DNA follows: TGTGCCAGCTCAACTCAGGGGGGGCGGGCCTATGGCTACACCTTC. Amino acids: CASSTQGGRAYGYTF.

A single count supports this clone. This chain links TRBV29-1 with TRBJ2-5; 7 bases are shared with TRBD1. With V trimmed by 7 bases and J by 1 base, 3 bases remained unmatched. Germline CDR1 SQVTM, CDR2 ANQGSEA. There are 12 residues in the CDR3. CDR3 DNA: TGCAGCGCGGGACAGCCCCAAGAGACCCAGTACTTC. Its translation is CSAGQPQETQYF.

The chain employs TRBV7-2 and TRBJ1-3; 7 nucleotides align to TRBD1. The length of the CDR3 is 17 residues. With V trimmed by 1 base and J by 0 bases, 6 bases remained unmatched. The germline gives CDR1 SGHTA, CDR2 FQGNSA. CDR3 nucleotides: TGTGCCAGCAGCTTAGGTTGGGGACAGCCCTCTGGAAACACCATATATTTT. Translation: CASSLGWGQPSGNTIYF.

The rearrangement uses TRBV5-1 and TRBJ1-3; the D is unclear. Germline CDR1 reads SGHRS; CDR2 reads YFSETQ. The CDR3 loop spans 16 amino acids. The V gene lost 0 bases and the J gene lost 1 base, with 11 bases spanning the gap. CDR3 residues: CASSLASATSGNTIYF. CDR3 DNA sequence: TGCGCCAGCAGCTTGGCCTCTGCAACTTCTGGAAACACCATATATTTT.

The chain is built from TRBV15 and TRBJ2-1; TRBD2 aligns across 8 bases. The V and J ends lost 0 bases and 6 bases, in that order; junction bases with no gene match: 7. CDR1 is LNHNV and CDR2 is YYDKDF in the germline V gene (reference sequence). CDR3 length equals 16 residues. The CDR3 DNA is TGTGCCACCAGCAGAGATTTAACCGGGGGGGCCAATGAGCAGTTCTTC. Translated: CATSRDLTGGANEQFF.

This clone was observed a few times. This chain joins TRBV5-1 and TRBJ1-2; 7 positions agree with TRBD1. The length of the CDR3 is 15 residues. J gave up 1 base and V 0 bases, and 3 bases lay outside the gene matches. Germline V gene data show CDR1 as SGHRS and CDR2 as YFSETQ. The CDR3 spells CASSLDAGGNYGYTF. CDR3 DNA: TGCGCCAGCAGCTTGGATGCAGGGGGTAACTATGGCTACACCTTC.

CDR3 sequence (DNA): TGTGCCAGCAGCCAAGAGACAGCGGGCAACTACGAGCAGTACTTC. It codes for CASSQETAGNYEQYF. The chain uses TRBV4-2 and TRBJ2-7, with a tentative D call TRBD2 (6 bases). This CDR3 is built from 15 residues. Germline V gene sequence: CDR1 LGHNA, CDR2 YNFKEQ. The V end lost 0 bases, the J end lost 3 bases, and 12 bases lay between the germline ends.

V and J are TRBV5-4 and TRBJ2-1; 9 nucleotides align to TRBD1. CDR3 length equals 13 residues. Germline V gene sequence: CDR1 SGHNT, CDR2 YYREEE (reference sequence). V was pared by 5 bases and J by 6 bases, with 3 bases of the junction left unmatched. The CDR3 DNA sequence: TGTGCCAGCAGGGAGACAGGGGGCAATGAGCAGTTCTTC. Translation gives CASRETGGNEQFF.

The chain has TRBV7-9 and TRBJ2-6, with a tentative D call TRBD2 (5 bases). The CDR3 consists of 16 residues. V lost 1 base and J lost 0, with 7 bases in between. Germline CDR1 SEHNR, CDR2 FQNEAQ (reference sequence). The CDR3 protein is CASSLDGISGANVLTF. For the CDR3, the DNA is TGTGCCAGCAGCTTAGACGGGATCTCTGGGGCCAACGTCCTGACTTTC.

This clone was counted once. This rearrangement joins TRBV11-2 to TRBJ2-3; a possible D gene is TRBD1 (5 bases). Germline V gene lookup returns CDR1 SGHAT and CDR2 FQNNGV. V was shortened by 4 bases and J by 8 bases, with 13 bases between the two germline ends. The CDR3 length is 13 residues. The CDR3 sequence is CASSSGQLGTQYF. DNA of the CDR3: TGTGCCAGCAGCTCAGGACAATTGGGTACGCAGTATTTT.